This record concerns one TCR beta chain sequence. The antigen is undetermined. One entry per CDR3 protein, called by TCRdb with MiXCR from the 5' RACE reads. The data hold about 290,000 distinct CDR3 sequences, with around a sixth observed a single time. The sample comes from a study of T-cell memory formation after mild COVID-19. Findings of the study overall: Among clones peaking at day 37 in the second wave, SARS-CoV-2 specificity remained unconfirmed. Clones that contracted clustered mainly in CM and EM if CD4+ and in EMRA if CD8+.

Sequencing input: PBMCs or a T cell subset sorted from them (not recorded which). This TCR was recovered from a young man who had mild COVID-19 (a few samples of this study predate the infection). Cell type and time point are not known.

The CDR3 sequence: CASSSSGSYGYTF. CDR3 DNA sequence: TGTGCCAGCAGCTCCTCAGGGTCCTATGGCTACACCTTC. The chain is built from TRBV5-5 and TRBJ1-2; D might be TRBD1 (5 bases). Germline V gene data show CDR1 as SGHKS and CDR2 as YYEKEE (reference sequence). The CDR3 is 13 amino acids. The V gene lost 3 bases and the J gene lost 4 bases, with 10 bases spanning the gap.